This TCR beta chain was identified in a study of beta chain features in type 1 diabetes. Germline CDR1 GTSNPN, CDR2 SVGIG (reference sequence). The CDR3 is 12 amino acids. The sequenced template was cDNA made from the entire isolated RNA. Profiled with immunoSEQ multiplex PCR; TCRdb holds only in-frame clones, not every one. The sample holds roughly 350,000 clones, roughly 11% seen once. The origin of this receptor is a woman in her twenties or thirties in good health. This rearrangement joins TRBV30 to TRBJ2-5; no firm D call. With the DNA end fitting TRBJ2-7 better, the J assignment may be wrong. The sample was naive CD4+ T cells from blood. Written as DNA, the CDR3 is TGTGCCTGGAGTGTATGGTCTGTCGAGCAGTACTTC. Amino acids: CAWSVWSVEQYF.